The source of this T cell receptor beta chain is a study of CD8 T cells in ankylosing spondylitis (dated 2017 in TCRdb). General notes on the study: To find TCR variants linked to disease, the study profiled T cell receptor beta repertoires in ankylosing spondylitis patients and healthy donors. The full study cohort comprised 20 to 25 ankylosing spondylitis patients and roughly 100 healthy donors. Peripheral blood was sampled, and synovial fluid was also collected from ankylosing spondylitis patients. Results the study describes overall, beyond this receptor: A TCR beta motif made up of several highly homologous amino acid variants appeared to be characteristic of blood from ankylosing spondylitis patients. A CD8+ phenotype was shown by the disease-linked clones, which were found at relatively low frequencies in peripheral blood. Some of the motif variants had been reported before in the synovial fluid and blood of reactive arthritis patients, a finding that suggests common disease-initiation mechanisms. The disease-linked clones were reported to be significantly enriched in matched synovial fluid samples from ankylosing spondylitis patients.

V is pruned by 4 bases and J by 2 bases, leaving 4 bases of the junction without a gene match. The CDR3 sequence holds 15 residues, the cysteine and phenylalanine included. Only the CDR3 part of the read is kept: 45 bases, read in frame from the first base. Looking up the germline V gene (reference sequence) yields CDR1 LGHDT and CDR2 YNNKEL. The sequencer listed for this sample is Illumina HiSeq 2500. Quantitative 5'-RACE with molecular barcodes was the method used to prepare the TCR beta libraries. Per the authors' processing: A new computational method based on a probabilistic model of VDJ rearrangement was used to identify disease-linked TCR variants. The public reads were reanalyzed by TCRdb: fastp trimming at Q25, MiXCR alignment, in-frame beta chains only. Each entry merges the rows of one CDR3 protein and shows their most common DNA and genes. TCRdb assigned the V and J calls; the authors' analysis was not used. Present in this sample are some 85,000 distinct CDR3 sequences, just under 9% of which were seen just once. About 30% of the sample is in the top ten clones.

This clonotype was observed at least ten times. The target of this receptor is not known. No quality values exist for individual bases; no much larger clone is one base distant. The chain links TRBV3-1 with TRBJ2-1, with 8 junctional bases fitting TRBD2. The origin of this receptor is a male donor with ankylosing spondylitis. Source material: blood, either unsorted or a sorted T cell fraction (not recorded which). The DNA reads TGTGCCAGCAGCCCAGCGGGAGCGACCTACAATGAGCAGTTCTTC. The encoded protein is CASSPAGATYNEQFF.